The rows below give T cell receptor beta chains drawn from one sample of a study of blood T cell repertoires in COVID-19. The repertoire was sequenced with immunoSEQ multiplex PCR; TCRdb's copy has only in-frame clones and lacks some. Altogether fewer than 350,000 clones are present, approximately 90% being singletons, with the ten largest covering 2%. The sample was PBMCs or T cells enriched from blood (not recorded which). The receptors were sampled from a woman aged 60-75 years in a cohort exposed to, infected with or recovered from COVID-19 (not recorded which). The CDR3 runs from the conserved cysteine through the conserved F or W. D genes are given only for firm matches. A row's size may be missing; if present it is once, few, many or a size class.

>-|TRBV29-1|TRBJ2-7|-
TGCAGCGTTGAGGAGGGATACGAGCAGTACTTC
CSVEEGYEQYF
>TRBD1|TRBV7-9|TRBJ1-5|-
TGTGCCAGCAGCTTAGGATTCGGACAGGAAAATCAGCCCCAGCATTTT
CASSLGFGQENQPQHF
>-|TRBV11-2|TRBJ2-7|-
TGTGCCAGCAGCTTGGTTATTGAGTCCTACGAGCAGTACTTC
CASSLVIESYEQYF
>TRBD1|TRBV18|TRBJ1-6|once
TGTGCCAGCTCACTACCACAGGGGCCGACTATAGGTTCACCCCTCCACTTT
CASSLPQGPTIGSPLHF
>TRBD2|TRBV11-2|TRBJ2-1|-
TGTGCCAGCAGCCCCGATAGCGGGAGGGCCCCCTACAATGAGCAGTTCTTC
CASSPDSGRAPYNEQFF
>-|TRBV18|TRBJ1-1|few
TGTGCCAGCTCACCACCGGGGGGGAAGAACACTGAAGCTTTCTTT
CASSPPGGKNTEAFF
>-|TRBV28|TRBJ1-1|-
TGTGCCAGCAGTCCCAGGGGGAACACTGAAGCTTTCTTT
CASSPRGNTEAFF
>TRBD2|TRBV7-8|TRBJ2-3|-
TGTGCCAGCAGCTCCCAGACTAGCGCTAGCACAGATACGCAGTATTTT
CASSSQTSASTDTQYF
>TRBD2|TRBV6-5|TRBJ2-7|-
TGTGCCAGCGGCTCCGGGACTAGCCCCCCATTC
CASGSGTSPPF
>TRBD1|TRBV27|TRBJ1-2|-
TGTGCCAGCAGACGGGGACAGAACTATGGCTACACCTTC
CASRRGQNYGYTF
>-|TRBV21-1|TRBJ1-4|-
TGTGCCAGCAGCAAAACTGCCAGGTCTGAAAAACTGTTTTTT
CASSKTARSEKLFF
>TRBD1|TRBV19|TRBJ1-2|once
TGTGCCAGTAGTTTCGGGACAGGATATGGCTACACCTTC
CASSFGTGYGYTF
>-|TRBV28|TRBJ1-4|-
TGTGCCAGCAGTTCGGACACATCTAATGAAAAACTGTTTTTT
CASSSDTSNEKLFF
>-|TRBV2|TRBJ1-2|-
TGTGCCAGCAGCCCTGCGGACTATGGCTACACCTTC
CASSPADYGYTF
>-|TRBV6-1|TRBJ2-1|-
TGTGCCAGCAGTTTCTCCGGGAGAAGCAATGAGCAGTTCTTC
CASSFSGRSNEQFF
>TRBD2|TRBV24-1|TRBJ2-1|-
TGTGCCACCAGTGACCCGCGGGGGAGCTCCTACAATGAGCAGTTCTTC
CATSDPRGSSYNEQFF
>-|TRBV10-1|TRBJ1-2|-
TGCGCCAGCCTTCGGGGCTATGGCTACACCTTC
CASLRGYGYTF
>TRBD2|TRBV7-3|TRBJ2-3|-
TGTGCCAGCGGGATTCGGGGGGGCTCGGATACGCAGTATTTT
CASGIRGGSDTQYF
>TRBD2|TRBV2|TRBJ2-1|-
TGTGCCAGCAGTGATCCGGGACTACCTAAAAGGAGGGATGAGGGGGAGCAGTTCTTC
CASSDPGLPKRRDEGEQFF
>TRBD1|TRBV7-2|TRBJ2-1|-
TGTGCCAGCAGCCCACCGGGACAGATCTACAATGAGCAGTTCTTC
CASSPPGQIYNEQFF
>TRBD1|TRBV6-2/TRBV6-3|TRBJ2-3|-
TGTGCCAGCAGTTACGCAGGGGGCAGCACAGATACGCAGTATTTT
CASSYAGGSTDTQYF
>-|TRBV5-1|TRBJ2-1|-
TGCGCCAGCAGGCTCGGAGGGGAGCAGTTCTTC
CASRLGGEQFF
>TRBD2|TRBV10-3|TRBJ2-4|-
TGTGCCATCAGTGGGACGAACGGGAGGGGCAAAAACATTCAGTACTTC
CAISGTNGRGKNIQYF
>TRBD1|TRBV5-8|TRBJ2-7|-
TGTGCCAGCAGCAACAGGGGTTTCTACGAGCAGTACTTC
CASSNRGFYEQYF
>-|TRBV10-2|TRBJ2-1|few
TGCGCCAGCAGGGGCAGGGGTTTCCATGAGCAGTTCTTC
CASRGRGFHEQFF
>TRBD1|TRBV19|TRBJ1-5|-
TGTGCCAGTAGGGGACAGCTTTATCAGCCCCAGCATTTT
CASRGQLYQPQHF
>-|TRBV6-6|TRBJ2-7|-
TGTGCCAGCAGTTACCGGTCCGGAGAAGGCGAGCAGTACTTC
CASSYRSGEGEQYF
>TRBD1|TRBV5-1|TRBJ1-4|-
TGCGCCAGCAGCCACGGACAGGGAGAAAAACTGTTTTTT
CASSHGQGEKLFF
>TRBD1|TRBV19|TRBJ1-2|-
TGTGCCAGTAGACCCCGGGACAGGAACTATGGCTACACCTTC
CASRPRDRNYGYTF
>-|TRBV6-5|TRBJ2-1|once
TGTGCCAGCAGTACTAGTAATGAGCAGTTCTTC
CASSTSNEQFF
>TRBD1|TRBV24-1|TRBJ2-5|-
TGTGCCACCAGTGATTTACAGGGGGCAGCGCAAGAGACCCAGTACTTC
CATSDLQGAAQETQYF
>-|TRBV4-2|TRBJ2-3|-
TGTGCCAGCAGCCAAGATCTAGGGGTGAGCCGCCCAGATACGCAGTATTTT
CASSQDLGVSRPDTQYF
>TRBD2|TRBV14|TRBJ2-1|-
TGTGCCAGCAGCCAACTAGCGGACTACGGCGAGCAGTTCTTC
CASSQLADYGEQFF
>-|TRBV2|TRBJ2-1|-
TGTGCCAGCAACCAGGCGGAGGGTCGTGAGCAGTTCTTC
CASNQAEGREQFF
>-|TRBV7-9|TRBJ1-1|-
TGTGCCAGCAGCCTTCGAGGCGCGGACACTGAAGCTTTCTTT
CASSLRGADTEAFF
>-|TRBV2|TRBJ1-1|-
TGTGCCAGCAGTGAAGCCCTGAAGCTCATGAACACTGAAGCTTTCTTT
CASSEALKLMNTEAFF
>-|TRBV28|TRBJ2-1|-
TGTGCCAGCAGACCCGGGACTGCATCCTACAATGAGCAGTTCTTC
CASRPGTASYNEQFF
>TRBD1|TRBV7-9|TRBJ1-4|-
TGTGCCAGCAGCCGTGACAGGGCGGATGAAAAACTGTTTTTT
CASSRDRADEKLFF
>-|TRBV7-3|TRBJ2-1|once
TGTGCCAGCAGCCCAACTAGTGTTGGGGAAAATGAGCAGTTCTTC
CASSPTSVGENEQFF
>TRBD2|TRBV11-2|TRBJ2-3|-
TGTGCCAGCAGCTTAACTCGGGAGGGCCACCTAGATACGCAGTATTTT
CASSLTREGHLDTQYF
>-|TRBV27|TRBJ2-7|-
TGTGCCAGCAGTCCAGGCGGGGCGAGCTCCTACGAGCAGTACTTC
CASSPGGASSYEQYF
>TRBD1|TRBV6-1|TRBJ1-3|-
TGTGCCAGCAGTGAAAGGGGACAGGGTGCAAACACCATATATTTT
CASSERGQGANTIYF
>-|TRBV7-9|TRBJ1-5|-
TGTGCCAGCAGCTATCGGTCTCAGCCCCAGCATTTT
CASSYRSQPQHF
>TRBD2|TRBV28|TRBJ2-5|-
TGTGCCAGCAGTTTAACTAGCGGGAGTATTTTTGGAGAGACCCAGTACTTC
CASSLTSGSIFGETQYF
>-|TRBV27|TRBJ2-3|-
TGTGCCAGCAGACCGGGACTGAACACAGATACGCAGTATTTT
CASRPGLNTDTQYF
>TRBD1|TRBV10-2|TRBJ2-7|-
TGCGCCAGCAGTGAGTCTACAGGGGGGCCCTACGAGCAGTACTTC
CASSESTGGPYEQYF
>-|TRBV28|TRBJ2-5|-
TGTGCCAGCAGACAGGGGGGGCAAGAGACCCAGTACTTC
CASRQGGQETQYF
>-|TRBV28|TRBJ1-1|-
TGTGCCAGCAGTTTACCCGTGAACACTGAAGCTTTCTTT
CASSLPVNTEAFF
>TRBD2|TRBV7-3|TRBJ2-3|-
TGTGCCAGCAGCTTAATGGGACTAGCGGGGACAGATACGCAGTATTTT
CASSLMGLAGTDTQYF